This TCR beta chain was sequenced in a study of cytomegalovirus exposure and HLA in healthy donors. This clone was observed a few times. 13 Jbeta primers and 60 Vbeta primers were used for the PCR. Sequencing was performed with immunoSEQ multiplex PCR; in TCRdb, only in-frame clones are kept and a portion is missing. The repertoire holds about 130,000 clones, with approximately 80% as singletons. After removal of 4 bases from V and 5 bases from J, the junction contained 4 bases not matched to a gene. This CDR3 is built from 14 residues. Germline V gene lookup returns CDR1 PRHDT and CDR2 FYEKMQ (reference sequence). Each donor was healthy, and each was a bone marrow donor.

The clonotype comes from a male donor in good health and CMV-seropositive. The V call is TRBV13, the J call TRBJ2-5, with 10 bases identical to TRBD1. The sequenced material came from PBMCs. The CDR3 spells CASSYRTGGETQYF. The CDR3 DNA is TGTGCCAGCAGCTACCGGACAGGGGGGGAGACCCAGTACTTC.